Given below is one T cell receptor (beta chain) in context. The table came from immunoSEQ multiplex PCR; TCRdb's copy has only in-frame clones and leaves some out. The table lists about 90,000 clones, about nine tenths of them singletons. The CDR3 consists of 15 residues. The germline V gene has CDR1 MRHNA and CDR2 SNTAGT. Losses at the gene ends were 5 bases for V and 2 bases for J; bases not matched to a gene: 3. This sample was taken from a study of blood T cell repertoires in COVID-19. Source material: peripheral blood. This chain connects TRBV6-4 to TRBJ2-1; 10 bases fit TRBD2. The receptor's source is a man aged 45 to 65 with acute or convalescent COVID-19. In nucleotides, the CDR3 is TGTGCCAGCAGTAAAGCGGGAGGGCCCTACAATGAGCAGTTCTTC. This encodes CASSKAGGPYNEQFF.